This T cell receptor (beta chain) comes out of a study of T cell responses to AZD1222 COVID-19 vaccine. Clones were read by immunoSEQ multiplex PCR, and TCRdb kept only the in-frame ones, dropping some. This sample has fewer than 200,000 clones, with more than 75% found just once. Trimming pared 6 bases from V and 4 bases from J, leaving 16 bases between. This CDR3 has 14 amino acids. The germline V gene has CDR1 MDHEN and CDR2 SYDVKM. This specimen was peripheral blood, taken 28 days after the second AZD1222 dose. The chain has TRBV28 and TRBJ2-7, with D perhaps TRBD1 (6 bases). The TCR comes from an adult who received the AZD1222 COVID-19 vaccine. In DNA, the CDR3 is TGTGCCAGCAGCCCTCCCGGACAGCTGTACGAGCAGTACTTC. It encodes CASSPPGQLYEQYF. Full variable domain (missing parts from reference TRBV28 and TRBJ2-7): DVKVTQSSRYLVKRTGEKVFLECVQDMDHENMFWYRQDPGLGLRLIYFSYDVKMKEKGDIPEGYSVSREKKERFSLILESASTNQTSMYLCASSPPGQLYEQYFGPGTRLTVT.